This TCR beta chain was captured by sequencing in a study of cytomegalovirus exposure and HLA in healthy donors. General study findings and limits: Several V segments, TRBV6-2 and TRBV6-3 among them, could not be told apart and were dropped. Later examination showed HLA-associated TCR beta chains had greater clonal expansion than equally common others.

This clone occurred a few times. Its antigen remains unknown. Trimming removed 6 bases at V and 3 bases at J, with 12 bases between. Germline assignment: CDR1 SGHTA and CDR2 FQGTGA. The CDR3 extends over 13 amino acids. Primers for the PCR totalled 60 Vbeta and 13 Jbeta. TCRdb's copy holds only in-frame clones and misses some; the assay was immunoSEQ multiplex PCR. The table records 95,000 to 150,000 clones, 78% of them present only once. Donors consisted of healthy bone marrow donors. The chain has TRBV7-3 and TRBJ2-7; unclear D gene. The material sequenced was PBMCs. The receptor was isolated from a man in his forties or fifties in good health and CMV-seronegative. The DNA for the CDR3 is TGTGCCAGCAGTCCGGGTCCGGACTACGAGCAGTACTTC. Its protein is CASSPGPDYEQYF.